This T cell receptor beta chain was identified during a study of T cells in Graves' hyperthyroidism and ophthalmopathy. Fresh peripheral blood, around 10 ml of it, supplied the PBMCs. RNA transcripts provided the source from which TCR beta CDR3 regions were amplified. With the HTBI primer set, the TCR CDR3 went through a first round of RT-PCR. TCRdb ran MiXCR on the multiplex PCR reads and lists one entry per CDR3 protein. This sample has roughly 380,000 distinct CDR3 sequences, with about 15% found just once. This clonotype has at least ten counts. The V gene lost 8 bases and the J gene lost 5 bases, with 15 bases spanning the gap. CDR1 and CDR2 from the germline V gene are LNHNV and YYDKDF (reference sequence). CDR3 length equals 13 residues.

The receptor was isolated from a woman in her sixties with Graves' hyperthyroidism. J is TRBJ2-5 and V is TRBV15; D assignment may be TRBD1 or TRBD2 (6 bases each). Material for sequencing was blood. This CDR3 reads CATENGGAETQYF. The CDR3 DNA is TGTGCCACCGAGAACGGGGGCGCGGAGACCCAGTACTTC.